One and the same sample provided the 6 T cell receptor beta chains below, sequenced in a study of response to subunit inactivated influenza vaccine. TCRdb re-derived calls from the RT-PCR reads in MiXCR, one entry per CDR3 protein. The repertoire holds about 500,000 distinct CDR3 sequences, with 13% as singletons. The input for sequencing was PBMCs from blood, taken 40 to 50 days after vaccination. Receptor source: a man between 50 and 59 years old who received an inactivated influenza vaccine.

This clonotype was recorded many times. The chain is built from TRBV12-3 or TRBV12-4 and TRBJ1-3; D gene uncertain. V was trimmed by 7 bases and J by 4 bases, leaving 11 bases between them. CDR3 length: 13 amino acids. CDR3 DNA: TGTGCCAGCACCAACGGTTGGGGAAACACCATATATTTT. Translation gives CASTNGWGNTIYF.

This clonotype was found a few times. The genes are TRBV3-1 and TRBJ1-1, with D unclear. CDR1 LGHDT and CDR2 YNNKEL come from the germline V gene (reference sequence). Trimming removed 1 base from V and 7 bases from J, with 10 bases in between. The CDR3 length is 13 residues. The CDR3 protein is CASSQGDGFEAFF. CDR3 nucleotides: TGTGCCAGCAGCCAAGGAGACGGATTTGAAGCTTTCTTT.

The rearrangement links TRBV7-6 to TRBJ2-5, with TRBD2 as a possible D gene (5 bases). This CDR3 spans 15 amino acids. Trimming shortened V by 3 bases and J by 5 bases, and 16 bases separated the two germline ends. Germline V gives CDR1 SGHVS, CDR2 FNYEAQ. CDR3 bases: TGTGCCAGCAGCTTTGCCGCAGCGGTTACGGAGACCCAGTACTTC. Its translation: CASSFAAAVTETQYF.

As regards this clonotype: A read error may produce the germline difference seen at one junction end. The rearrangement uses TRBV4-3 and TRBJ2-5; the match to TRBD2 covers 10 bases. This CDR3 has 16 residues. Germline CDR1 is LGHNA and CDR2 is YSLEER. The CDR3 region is CASSQDRASGGGTHYF. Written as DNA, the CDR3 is TGCGCCAGCAGCCAAGATCGAGCTAGCGGGGGTGGGACCCATTACTTC.

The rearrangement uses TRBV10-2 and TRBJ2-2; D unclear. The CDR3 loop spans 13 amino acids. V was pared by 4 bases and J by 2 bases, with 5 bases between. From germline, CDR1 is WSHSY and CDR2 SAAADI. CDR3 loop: CASSGTNTGELFF. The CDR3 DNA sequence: TGCGCCAGCAGTGGAACTAACACCGGGGAGCTGTTTTTT.

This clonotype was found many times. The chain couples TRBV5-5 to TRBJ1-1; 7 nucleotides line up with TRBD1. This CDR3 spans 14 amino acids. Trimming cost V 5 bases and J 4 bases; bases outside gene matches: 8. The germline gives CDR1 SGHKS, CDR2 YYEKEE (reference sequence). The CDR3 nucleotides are TGTGCCAGCAGGCAAGAGGGGGCTGTCACTGAAGCTTTCTTT. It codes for CASRQEGAVTEAFF. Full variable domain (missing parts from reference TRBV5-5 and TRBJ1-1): DAGVTQSPTHLIKTRGQQVTLRCSPISGHKSVSWYQQVLGQGPQFIFQYYEKEERGRGNFPDRFSARQFPNYSSELNVNALLLGDSALYLCASRQEGAVTEAFFGQGTRLTVV.